Below, 27 T cell receptor beta chains from the same sample are listed, as sequenced in a study of spatial heterogeneity in lung cancer. One entry per CDR3 protein results from TCRdb running MiXCR on the 5' RACE reads. The repertoire has 4,100 or so distinct CDR3 sequences, 30% to 35% of them found once; the top ten carry about 36%. The time point denotes: sample taken at primary tumor resection. Unsorted whole RNA from tumor, nontumor lung or frozen PBMC underwent sequencing. Sequenced material: PBMCs, taken at surgery. The source is a male donor with early-stage non-small cell lung cancer.

By its share, this clonotype is medium-sized. This beta chain came through as a stray read in a library set up for alpha chains, and its size says little. The chain joins TRBV28 to TRBJ2-5; 12 bases align to TRBD2. This CDR3 has 18 amino acids. The V gene end was trimmed by 5 bases and the J gene end by 0 bases; junction bases not matched to a gene: 10. Germline-derived CDR1 and CDR2 are MDHEN and SYDVKM. The CDR3 here is CASSPGTSGYSYQETQYF. Here the CDR3 DNA reads TGTGCCAGCAGTCCAGGGACTAGCGGGTATTCGTACCAAGAGACCCAGTACTTC.

This clonotype was seen more than once but under ten times. This beta chain is a stray read from a library made for alpha chains; its abundance is not meaningful. The gene calls are TRBV12-3 or TRBV12-4 and TRBJ2-2; D might be TRBD1 or TRBD2, each matching 6 bases. This CDR3 is 14 amino acids long. V lost 3 bases, J lost 5 bases, and 10 bases lay in between. CDR3 protein: CASSFWGATGELFF. CDR3 bases: TGTGCCAGCAGTTTTTGGGGGGCGACCGGGGAGCTGTTTTTT.

Points on this clonotype: Because this beta chain is a stray read in a library intended to capture alpha chains, its abundance should not be given much weight. The chain's CDR3 is CSVASLNTEAFF. The CDR3 DNA is TGCAGCGTTGCCAGCCTGAACACTGAAGCTTTCTTT. This chain connects TRBV29-1 to TRBJ1-1, with unresolved D. The CDR3 has 12 residues. Per germline, CDR1 SQVTM and CDR2 ANQGSEA. Trimming cost V 4 bases and J 0 bases, with 6 bases left between them.

For this clonotype: Since the library was made to target alpha chains, this beta chain is a stray read and its abundance is not meaningful. The chain carries TRBV19 and TRBJ2-6; D is uncertain. There are 16 residues in the CDR3. V was trimmed by 6 bases and J by 2 bases, leaving 14 bases between them. CDR1 is LNHDA and CDR2 is SQIVND in the germline V gene (reference sequence). The DNA for the CDR3 is TGTGCCAGTAGCGGCAGCCCCTCTGCTGGGGCCAACGTCCTGACTTTC. Translation: CASSGSPSAGANVLTF.

On this clonotype itself: A library prepared for alpha chains yielded this beta chain as an off-target read; its size is of little meaning. The V gene is TRBV11-2, the J gene TRBJ2-1, with 8 bases that match TRBD2. Per the germline V gene, CDR1 is SGHAT and CDR2 is FQNNGV. The CDR3 is 16 amino acids. J was trimmed by 0 bases and V by 3 bases; bases with no gene match: 4. The CDR3 is CASSFVSGSSYNEQFF. The CDR3 DNA sequence: TGTGCCAGCAGCTTTGTGAGCGGGAGCTCCTACAATGAGCAGTTCTTC.

Worth noting for this clonotype: This beta chain represents an off-target read in a library built for alpha chains; its size is of limited meaning. This chain uses TRBV6-1 with TRBJ1-5, with TRBD1 as a possible D gene (6 bases). The ends were cut back, 3 bases at V and 3 bases at J, with 12 bases in the middle. This CDR3 comprises 15 residues. CDR1 is MNHNS, CDR2 SASEGT, per germline. CDR3 sequence reads: CASSDQGLDNQPQHF. The CDR3 coding sequence is TGTGCCAGCAGTGATCAGGGGCTCGACAATCAGCCCCAGCATTTT.

Details on this clonotype: The library was prepared for alpha chains; this beta chain is a stray read, so its frequency means little. The rearrangement links TRBV27 to TRBJ2-1, with D maybe TRBD1 (5 bases). V dropped 3 bases and J dropped 10 bases, with 16 bases sitting between them. The CDR3 is 14 residues long. From germline, CDR1 is MNHEY and CDR2 SMNVEV (reference sequence). CDR3 sequence reads: CASSFARRGREQFF. CDR3 nucleotides: TGTGCCAGCAGTTTCGCCCGAAGGGGAAGAGAGCAGTTCTTC.

Concerning this clonotype itself: The library was built for alpha chains, so this beta chain is an off-target read and its size means little. CDR3 nucleotides: TGTGCCAGCAGCTTAGGAAGCGTACGTGGCACAGATACGCAGTATTTT. Its protein is CASSLGSVRGTDTQYF. The chain recombines TRBV7-2 with TRBJ2-3; D remains ambiguous. CDR3 length equals 16 residues. Trimming left V 1 base short and J 1 base short, with 12 bases between. CDR1 is SGHTA, CDR2 FQGNSA, per germline. The variable domain in full, with the rest retrieved from reference TRBV7-2 and TRBJ2-3, is GAGVSQSPSNKVTEKGKDVELRCDPISGHTALYWYRQSLGQGLEFLIYFQGNSAPDKSGLPSDRFSAERTGGSVSTLTIQRTQQEDSAVYLCASSLGSVRGTDTQYFGPGTRLTVL.

By proportion, this clonotype is large (0.1 to 1%). Since the library was made to target alpha chains, this beta chain is a stray read and its abundance is not meaningful. The chain carries TRBV2 and TRBJ2-5; TRBD1 agrees at 8 bases. Germline loops: CDR1 SNHLY, CDR2 FYNNEI. The length of the CDR3 is 15 residues. The ends lost 1 base at V and 4 bases at J; junction bases unmatched: 5. CDR3 sequence (DNA): TGTGCCAGCAGTGAAGATAGGGACAGGCGAGAGACCCAGTACTTC. This codes for CASSEDRDRRETQYF.

This clonotype was seen a handful of times. In a library made to pick up alpha chains, this beta chain is a stray read with a size that means little. This chain links TRBV12-3 or TRBV12-4 with TRBJ1-5; no reliable D call. With 6 bases removed from V and 7 bases from J, the gap between germline ends came to 19 bases. This CDR3 spans 15 amino acids. The CDR3, as DNA: TGTGCCAGCAGGAGCGGTATCGGTAGCGGACAGCCCCAGCATTTT. Encoded protein: CASRSGIGSGQPQHF.

Only a few counts were recorded for this clonotype. In a library made to pick up alpha chains, this beta chain is a stray read with a size that means little. The chain links TRBV11-2 to TRBJ2-1; TRBD2 agrees at 10 bases. This CDR3 contains 15 residues. CDR1 and CDR2 (germline): SGHAT, FQNNGV. J lost 5 bases, V lost 2 bases, and 3 bases had no gene match. In DNA form, the CDR3 reads TGTGCCAGCAGCTTATTCACTAGCGGGAACAATGAGCAGTTCTTC. Translated, it gives CASSLFTSGNNEQFF.

For this clonotype: Little can be read into the size of this beta chain, an off-target read in a library designed for alpha chains. V gene TRBV20-1 combines with J gene TRBJ2-5; 13 bases are shared with TRBD2. Germline CDR1 DFQATT, CDR2 SNEGSKA (reference sequence). The length of the CDR3 is 16 residues. V was clipped by 1 base and J by 7 bases; unmatched bases: 9. Here the CDR3 DNA reads TGCAGTGCTAGAGCGGGACTAGCGGGATCCCGAGGGACCCAGTACTTC. Translated, it gives CSARAGLAGSRGTQYF.

This clonotype was seen only a few times. This beta chain came through as a stray read in a library set up for alpha chains, and its size says little. The chain is built from TRBV20-1 and TRBJ2-4, with TRBD1 matching 11 bases. Trimming at V came to 4 bases and at J to 6 bases, leaving 8 bases not matched to a gene. The germline V gene has CDR1 DFQATT and CDR2 SNEGSKA (reference sequence). There are 15 residues in the CDR3. The CDR3 sequence: CSAKDRGQFRNIQYF. CDR3 nucleotide sequence: TGCAGTGCTAAGGACAGGGGGCAGTTTAGAAACATTCAGTACTTC.

This clonotype turned up a few times. The library was designed around alpha chains, so this beta chain is a stray read whose abundance carries little weight. The chain recombines TRBV28 with TRBJ2-5, with TRBD2 identical over 12 bases. The CDR3 contains 16 residues. Germline-derived CDR1 and CDR2 are MDHEN and SYDVKM. V shed 5 bases and J 4 bases; nucleotides not matched to a gene: 8. The CDR3 nucleotides are TGTGCCAGCAGTCGTCGACTAGCGGGAGTATTAGAGACCCAGTACTTC. This encodes CASSRRLAGVLETQYF.

Comments on this clonotype: Since it is a stray read in a library aimed at alpha chains, this beta chain has a size that is not meaningful. CDR3 sequence (DNA): TGTGCCAGCAGCTCAGGCGGGAGTATTCAGTTCTTC. Amino acid sequence: CASSSGGSIQFF. This rearrangement joins TRBV11-3 to TRBJ2-1, with TRBD2 matching 7 bases. This CDR3 is built from 12 residues. CDR1 SGHNT and CDR2 YENEEA come from the germline V gene. V shed 4 bases and J 13 bases; nucleotides not matched to a gene: 7.

In the case of this clonotype: Found in a library prepared for alpha chains, this beta chain is an off-target read, and its abundance has little meaning. The CDR3 spells CASSPDRARAEAFF. The CDR3 nucleotides read TGTGCCAGCAGCCCTGACAGGGCGAGAGCTGAAGCTTTCTTT. The rearrangement joins TRBV7-9 to TRBJ1-1; 7 bases agree with TRBD1. V was clipped by 5 bases and J by 6 bases; unmatched bases: 9. The germline V gene encodes CDR1 SEHNR and CDR2 FQNEAQ (reference sequence). The CDR3 loop spans 14 amino acids.

On this clonotype itself: A junction boundary mismatches the germline segment, possibly from a read error. Within a library made for alpha chains, this beta chain is off target, and its count is uninformative. The V gene is TRBV6-2 or TRBV6-3, the J gene TRBJ2-7, with D perhaps TRBD2 (5 bases). The CDR3 is 15 amino acids. Germline loops: CDR1 MNHEY, CDR2 SVGEGT. CDR3 DNA sequence: TGTGCCAGCAGTTACTCCGGGGTACCCTCCGACGAGCAGTACTTC. It encodes CASSYSGVPSDEQYF.

Concerning this clonotype itself: This beta chain appears as a stray read in a library generated for alpha chains; its size is not informative. The chain uses TRBV11-2 and TRBJ2-5; no clear D gene. V dropped 0 bases and J dropped 5 bases, with 10 bases sitting between them. From germline, CDR1 is SGHAT and CDR2 FQNNGV. CDR3 size: 14 residues. CDR3 nucleotides: TGTGCCAGCAGCTTAGATCACGCTTTGGAGACCCAGTACTTC. It translates to CASSLDHALETQYF.

Comments on this clonotype: Since the library was made to target alpha chains, this beta chain is a stray read and its abundance is not meaningful. The chain employs TRBV28 and TRBJ2-7, with D perhaps TRBD1 (6 bases). The CDR3 is 14 residues long. Germline V gene sequence: CDR1 MDHEN, CDR2 SYDVKM. Trimming removed 2 bases from V and 2 bases from J, with 10 bases in between. CDR3: CASSLLGAPYEQYF. CDR3 sequence (DNA): TGTGCCAGCAGTTTACTGGGGGCCCCCTACGAGCAGTACTTC.

In regard to this clonotype: Found in a library prepared for alpha chains, this beta chain is an off-target read, and its abundance has little meaning. The rearrangement uses TRBV11-2 and TRBJ2-7; 8 positions match TRBD1. CDR1 is SGHAT, CDR2 FQNNGV, per germline. V lost 5 bases and J lost 2; bases outside the gene matches: 8. The CDR3 contains 15 residues. The CDR3 region has the DNA TGTGCCAGCAGCCGCTCGACAGGGGCCCCCTACGAGCAGTACTTC. It specifies CASSRSTGAPYEQYF. The full variable domain, in which reference TRBV11-2 and TRBJ2-7 provide the parts outside the CDR3, is EAGVAQSPRYKIIEKRQSVAFWCNPISGHATLYWYQQILGQGPKLLIQFQNNGVVDDSQLPKDRFSAERLKGVDSTLKIQPAKLEDSAVYLCASSRSTGAPYEQYFGPGTRLTVT.

Concerning this clonotype itself: Since the library was made to target alpha chains, this beta chain is a stray read and its abundance is not meaningful. V and J are TRBV29-1 and TRBJ2-7; D ambiguous. CDR1 and CDR2 (germline): SQVTM, ANQGSEA. V shed 0 bases and J shed 0 bases, with 3 bases lying between them. CDR3 length: 12 amino acids. For the CDR3, the DNA is TGCAGCGTTGAAGACAGCTCCTACGAGCAGTACTTC. Its translation is CSVEDSSYEQYF.

To note about this clonotype: Because the library targeted alpha chains, this beta chain is an off-target read whose size means little. The chain combines TRBV7-7 with TRBJ2-7; D remains unclear. Germline V lookup: CDR1 SSHAT, CDR2 FNYEAQ (reference sequence). V was trimmed by 6 bases and J by 2 bases, leaving 11 bases between them. The length of the CDR3 is 13 residues. The CDR3 DNA sequence: TGTGCCAGCAGTCAAGCAGGTACCTACGAGCAGTACTTC. It yields the protein CASSQAGTYEQYF.

This clonotype was seen only a few times. Within a library made for alpha chains, this beta chain is off target, and its count is uninformative. This rearrangement joins TRBV20-1 to TRBJ2-3; D is ambiguous. This CDR3 region has 12 residues. The ends were cut back, 6 bases at V and 5 bases at J, with 12 bases in the middle. CDR1 is DFQATT, CDR2 SNEGSKA, per germline (reference sequence). As DNA, the CDR3 is TGCAGTGCCGGCGCTGGGGAAGATACGCAGTATTTT. Translation: CSAGAGEDTQYF.

As concerns this clonotype: This beta chain slipped into a library made for alpha chains as a stray read, so its size is not meaningful. The chain combines TRBV29-1 with TRBJ2-1; tentative D call: TRBD2 (6 bases). V was cut by 7 bases and J by 6 bases, with 19 bases left in between. The CDR3 length is 14 residues. Germline CDR1 and CDR2: SQVTM and ANQGSEA. CDR3 in amino acids: CSAINSLARNEQFF. DNA of the CDR3: TGCAGCGCGATCAACTCTCTAGCGCGCAATGAGCAGTTCTTC.

Concerning this clonotype: This beta chain is a stray read from a library made for alpha chains; its abundance is not meaningful. The chain uses TRBV6-1 and TRBJ2-7; 10 bases fit TRBD2. The CDR3 covers 15 residues. J was trimmed by 4 bases and V by 10 bases; bases with no gene match: 13. The germline V gene encodes CDR1 MNHNS and CDR2 SASEGT. The CDR3 DNA reads as TGTGCCACCCAGCAAGAGAGCGGGAGGGGATACGAGCAGTACTTC. Its translation: CATQQESGRGYEQYF.

This clonotype was seen a handful of times. With the library built for alpha chains, this beta chain is off target and its frequency is not meaningful. The CDR3 here is CASSEALLTSGSSYNEQFF. CDR3 in DNA: TGTGCCAGCAGTGAAGCATTATTGACTAGCGGGAGCTCCTACAATGAGCAGTTCTTC. The gene calls are TRBV2 and TRBJ2-1, with TRBD2 identical over 12 bases. CDR1 SNHLY and CDR2 FYNNEI come from the germline V gene. This CDR3 region has 19 residues. V shed 0 bases, J shed 0 bases, and the junction held 6 bases outside the gene matches.

This clonotype was observed a handful of times. The size of this beta chain means little, since it is a stray read in a library made for alpha chains. V is TRBV6-5 and J is TRBJ2-3; 10 bases line up with TRBD1. The V gene end was trimmed by 5 bases and the J gene end by 5 bases; junction bases not matched to a gene: 7. The germline V gene has CDR1 MNHEY and CDR2 SVGAGI. The CDR3 runs 15 residues. The CDR3 DNA is TGTGCCAGCAGTCTTCTCGGGACAGGGGAAGATACGCAGTATTTT. As protein: CASSLLGTGEDTQYF.